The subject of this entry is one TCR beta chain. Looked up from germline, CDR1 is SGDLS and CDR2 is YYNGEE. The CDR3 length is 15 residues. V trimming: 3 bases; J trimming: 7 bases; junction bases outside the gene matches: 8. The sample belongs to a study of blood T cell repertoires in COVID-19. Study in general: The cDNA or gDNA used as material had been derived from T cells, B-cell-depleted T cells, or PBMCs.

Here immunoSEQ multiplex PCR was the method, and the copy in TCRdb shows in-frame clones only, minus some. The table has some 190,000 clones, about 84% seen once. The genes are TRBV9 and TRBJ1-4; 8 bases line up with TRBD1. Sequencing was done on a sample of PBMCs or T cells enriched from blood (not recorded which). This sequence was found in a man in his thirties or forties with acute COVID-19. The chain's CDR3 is CASSAGQVAGEKLFF. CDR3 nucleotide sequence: TGTGCCAGCAGCGCGGGACAGGTTGCTGGTGAAAAACTGTTTTTT.